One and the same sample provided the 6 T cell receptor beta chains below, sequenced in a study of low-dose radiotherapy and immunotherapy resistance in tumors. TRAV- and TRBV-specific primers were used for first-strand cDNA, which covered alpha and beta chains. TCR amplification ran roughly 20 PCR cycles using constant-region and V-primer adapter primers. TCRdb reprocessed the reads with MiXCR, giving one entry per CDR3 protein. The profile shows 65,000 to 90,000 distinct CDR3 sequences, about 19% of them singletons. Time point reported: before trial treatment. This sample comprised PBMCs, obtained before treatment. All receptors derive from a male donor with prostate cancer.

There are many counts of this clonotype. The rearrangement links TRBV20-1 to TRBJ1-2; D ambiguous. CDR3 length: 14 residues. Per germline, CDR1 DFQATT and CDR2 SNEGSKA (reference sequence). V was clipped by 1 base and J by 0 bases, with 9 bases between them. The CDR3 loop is CSARGGGSNYGYTF. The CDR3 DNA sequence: TGCAGTGCTAGAGGCGGCGGGTCTAACTATGGCTACACCTTC.

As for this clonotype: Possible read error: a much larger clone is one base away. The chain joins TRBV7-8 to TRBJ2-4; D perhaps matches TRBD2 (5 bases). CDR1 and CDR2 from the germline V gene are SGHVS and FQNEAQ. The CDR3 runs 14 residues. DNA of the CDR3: TGTGCCAGCAGCCCCTGGAGCGGAAAAACCATTCAGTACTTC. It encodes CASSPWSGKTIQYF.

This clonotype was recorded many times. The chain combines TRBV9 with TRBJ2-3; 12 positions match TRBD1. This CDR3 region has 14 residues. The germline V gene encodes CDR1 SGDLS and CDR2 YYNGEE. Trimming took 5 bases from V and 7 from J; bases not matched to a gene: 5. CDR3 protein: CASSGTGGKNTQYF. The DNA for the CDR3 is TGTGCCAGCAGTGGGACAGGGGGCAAAAATACGCAGTATTTT. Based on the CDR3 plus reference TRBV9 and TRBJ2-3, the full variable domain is DSGVTQTPKHLITATGQRVTLRCSPRSGDLSVYWYQQSLDQGLQFLIQYYNGEERAKGNILERFSAQQFPDLHSELNLSSLELGDSALYFCASSGTGGKNTQYFGPGTRLTVL.

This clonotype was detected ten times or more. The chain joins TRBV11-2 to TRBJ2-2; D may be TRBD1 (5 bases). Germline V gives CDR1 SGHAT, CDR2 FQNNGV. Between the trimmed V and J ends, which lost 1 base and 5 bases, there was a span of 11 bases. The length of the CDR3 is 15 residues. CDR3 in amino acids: CASSLAPGFTGELFF. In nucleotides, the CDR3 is TGTGCCAGCAGCTTAGCTCCAGGGTTTACCGGGGAGCTGTTTTTT.

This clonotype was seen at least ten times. Written as DNA, the CDR3 is TGTGCCAGCAGCTCGGGAGAGGGTCTCGAGCAGTACTTC. This sequence encodes CASSSGEGLEQYF. The genes are TRBV11-2 and TRBJ2-7; tentative D call: TRBD2 (6 bases). The CDR3 contains 13 residues. Germline assignment: CDR1 SGHAT and CDR2 FQNNGV. Between the trimmed V and J ends, which lost 4 bases and 6 bases, there was a span of 13 bases.

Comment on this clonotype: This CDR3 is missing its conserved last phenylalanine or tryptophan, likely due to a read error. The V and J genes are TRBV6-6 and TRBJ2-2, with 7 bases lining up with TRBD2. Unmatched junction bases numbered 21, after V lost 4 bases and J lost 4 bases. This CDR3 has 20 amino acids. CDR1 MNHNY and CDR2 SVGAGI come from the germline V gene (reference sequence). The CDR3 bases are TGTGCCAGCAGTTGGTCCGAACTTAACAGCGGGAACTTCGGCACCGGGGAGCTGTTTTTA. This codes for CASSWSELNSGNFGTGELFL.